The 5 T cell receptor beta chains given below trace back to one sample, sequenced in a study of cytomegalovirus exposure and HLA in healthy donors. Primers: 60 Vbeta forward and 13 Jbeta reverse. The method was immunoSEQ multiplex PCR; TCRdb's version includes in-frame clones alone and lacks a portion of them. The listing records 150,000 or so clones. The specimen sequenced was PBMCs. The source is a woman aged 18-29 years in good health and CMV-seronegative.

The chain uses TRBV11-3 and TRBJ1-1; perhaps TRBD1 as D (5 bases). The CDR3 contains 16 residues. Per the germline V gene, CDR1 is SGHNT and CDR2 is YENEEA. V lost 5 bases and J lost 2, with 18 bases in between. This CDR3 is CASSPPSGGRNTEAFF. The CDR3 nucleotides read TGTGCCAGCAGCCCCCCTTCGGGGGGGAGAAACACTGAAGCTTTCTTT.

The chain recombines TRBV7-7 with TRBJ2-3; 12 nucleotides align to TRBD2. The J segment lost 3 bases and the V segment lost 5 bases, leaving 6 bases of the junction unmatched. CDR3 size: 16 residues. CDR1 and CDR2 (germline): SSHAT, FNYEAQ (reference sequence). The CDR3 sequence: CASSRLAGVSTDTQYF. Here the CDR3 DNA reads TGTGCCAGCAGCCGACTAGCGGGAGTCTCGACAGATACGCAGTATTTT.

This rearrangement joins TRBV12-2 to TRBJ2-3; TRBD2 is the table's D call, not checked against the DNA. TRBV12-2 is noted as a pseudogene. This CDR3 is built from 13 residues. CDR3 DNA: TGTGCAAGTCGCTTAGTCCCCCTAGATACGCAGTATTTT. Translation: CASRLVPLDTQYF.

This chain joins TRBV10-3 and TRBJ2-7; maybe TRBD2 (6 bases). This CDR3 contains 15 residues. Germline CDR1 and CDR2: ENHRY and SYGVKD. V was pared by 6 bases and J by 9 bases, with 24 bases between. DNA of the CDR3: TGTGCCATCAGATCGGGGTCGGGACTTCTCTCCGGGCAGTACTTC. Amino acid sequence: CAIRSGSGLLSGQYF.

The V gene is TRBV2, the J gene TRBJ2-3; weak D call: TRBD1 (5 bases). The CDR3 covers 14 residues. Trimming pared 6 bases from V and 2 bases from J, leaving 12 bases between. CDR1 is SNHLY, CDR2 FYNNEI, per germline. The DNA for the CDR3 is TGTGCCAGCAGGCCGACAGTGACCACAGATACGCAGTATTTT. It codes for CASRPTVTTDTQYF.